Listed below are T cell receptor beta chains from one sample, sequenced in a study of blood T cells in healthy people across ages. TCRdb analysed the 5' RACE reads with MiXCR anew, one entry per CDR3 protein. Of roughly 1.7 million distinct CDR3 sequences in the sample, about 35% were seen once. The source material was blood. The receptors here all came from a woman aged 30 to 39 in good health. Each CDR3 is given with its conserved first and last residue. Each record gives: CDR3 DNA, CDR3 protein, J gene, CDR3 length, V gene, D gene, clone size. The D gene is left open where the match is weak. Clone size is given for some rows only: seen once, a few or many times, or a class if the clone is expanded.

CDR3nt: TGTGCCAGCAGGGCGGGACAGGGGGTCCATGGCTACACCTTC; CDR3aa: CASRAGQGVHGYTF; j_gene: TRBJ1-2; len: 14; v_gene: TRBV2; d_gene: TRBD1; abundance: few
CDR3nt: TGTGCCATCAGTGAGACCGGGACAGGGGATGGCTACACCTTC; CDR3aa: CAISETGTGDGYTF; j_gene: TRBJ1-2; len: 14; v_gene: TRBV10-3; d_gene: TRBD1; abundance: -
CDR3nt: TGCGCCAGCAGCCAAGATTGGATCGGCAGGGGGTTTAGCACTGAAGCTTTCTTT; CDR3aa: CASSQDWIGRGFSTEAFF; j_gene: TRBJ1-1; len: 18; v_gene: TRBV4-1; d_gene: TRBD1; abundance: -
CDR3nt: TGTGCCAGCTCACCAGAACAACAGGGGATACGCGGAGCTTTCTTT; CDR3aa: CASSPEQQGIRGAFF; j_gene: TRBJ1-1; len: 15; v_gene: TRBV18; d_gene: TRBD1; abundance: -
CDR3nt: TGTGCCAGTACAGGGGGCAAACAGCCCCAGCATTTT; CDR3aa: CASTGGKQPQHF; j_gene: TRBJ1-5; len: 12; v_gene: TRBV28; d_gene: TRBD1; abundance: once
CDR3nt: TGCAGTGCTAGCCAGGGGACTGAAGCTTTCTTT; CDR3aa: CSASQGTEAFF; j_gene: TRBJ1-1; len: 11; v_gene: TRBV20-1; d_gene: -; abundance: -
CDR3nt: TGTGCCAGCAGCCGCTTCTTGCGGGGGGCAGGTGGGACCCAGTACTTC; CDR3aa: CASSRFLRGAGGTQYF; j_gene: TRBJ2-5; len: 16; v_gene: TRBV7-7; d_gene: TRBD2; abundance: -
CDR3nt: TGTGCCACCTATAGCGGGGGGGCTTACAATGAGCAGTTCTTC; CDR3aa: CATYSGGAYNEQFF; j_gene: TRBJ2-1; len: 14; v_gene: TRBV15; d_gene: TRBD2; abundance: -
CDR3nt: TGTGCCAGCAGCTTAGGACGGGGGGCATCCTACGAGCAGTACTTC; CDR3aa: CASSLGRGASYEQYF; j_gene: TRBJ2-7; len: 15; v_gene: TRBV13; d_gene: -; abundance: many
CDR3nt: TGTGCCAGCAGTGAAACAGGGCAGAGAAGTGGCTACACCTTC; CDR3aa: CASSETGQRSGYTF; j_gene: TRBJ1-2; len: 14; v_gene: TRBV2; d_gene: -; abundance: -
CDR3nt: TGCAGTGCAACTAGCTCTGATGACACCTACAATGAGCAGTTCTTC; CDR3aa: CSATSSDDTYNEQFF; j_gene: TRBJ2-1; len: 15; v_gene: TRBV20-1; d_gene: -; abundance: -
CDR3nt: TGTGCCAGCGGGGGGGACGGTACCTACGAGCAGTACTTC; CDR3aa: CASGGDGTYEQYF; j_gene: TRBJ2-7; len: 13; v_gene: TRBV2; d_gene: TRBD2; abundance: -
CDR3nt: TGTGCCAGTACCCCAGGGGCTAAGCTCTATGGCTACACCTTC; CDR3aa: CASTPGAKLYGYTF; j_gene: TRBJ1-2; len: 14; v_gene: TRBV28; d_gene: -; abundance: few
CDR3nt: TGTGCCAGCAGCGCACACCAGGGGGCTAGCACAGATACGCAGTATTTT; CDR3aa: CASSAHQGASTDTQYF; j_gene: TRBJ2-3; len: 16; v_gene: TRBV9; d_gene: TRBD1; abundance: few
CDR3nt: TGTGCCAGCAGTTTAAGGGTCGGGACAGGGATTTACGAGCAGTACTTC; CDR3aa: CASSLRVGTGIYEQYF; j_gene: TRBJ2-7; len: 16; v_gene: TRBV28; d_gene: TRBD1; abundance: -